This T cell receptor beta chain is from a study of shared clonotypes between healthy human individuals. The CDR3 sequence is 13 residues long. Trimming shortened V by 4 bases and J by 6 bases, and 13 bases separated the two germline ends. Germline CDR1 reads SGHNT; CDR2 reads YENEEA. The study's findings and limits: Clonotypes shared by all four donors outscored non-shared clonotypes in generation probability.

This clone was seen only once. Its target is not known. Each subset's genomic DNA was split evenly across several immunoSEQ plates. Here immunoSEQ multiplex PCR was the method, and the copy in TCRdb shows in-frame clones only, minus some. This table has 2.5 million or so clones, approximately 94% appearing once. The gene calls are TRBV11-3 and TRBJ2-7; the D call may be TRBD1 or TRBD2 (5 bases each). The source of this sequence is a man between 18 and 29 years old in good health. Sequences were obtained from naive CD4+ T cells sorted from blood. Subset: CD45RA+ positively selected. CDR3 in amino acids: CASSSGAGLEQYF. In DNA form, the CDR3 reads TGTGCCAGCAGCTCTGGGGCGGGTCTCGAGCAGTACTTC.